One T cell receptor (beta chain) is described in this entry. This sample stems from a study of blood T cell repertoires in COVID-19. Study overall: Donors in the United States, Italy and Spain gave samples during acute or convalescent COVID-19.

The study drew participants aged about 18 to 95 years from 20 to 30 US areas. The CDR3 has 17 residues. CDR1 and CDR2 (germline): LNHDA, SQIVND (reference sequence). V lost 8 bases to trimming and J lost 0 bases, with 17 bases between them. Sequencing was performed with immunoSEQ multiplex PCR; in TCRdb, only in-frame clones are kept and a portion is missing. The table includes about 180,000 clones, around 90% detected once. This chain links TRBV19 with TRBJ1-6; no reliable D call. The clonotype comes from a young woman who had recovered from COVID-19. Sequencing input: PBMCs or T cells enriched from blood (not recorded which). CDR3 sequence reads: CASSPGGGGSYNSPLHF. CDR3 DNA sequence: TGTGCCAGTTCCCCTGGCGGCGGAGGCTCCTATAATTCACCCCTCCACTTT.